This entry lists 15 T cell receptor beta chains sequenced from one sample in a study of T cell responses to AZD1222 COVID-19 vaccine. TCRdb keeps only in-frame clones here, not all; method: immunoSEQ multiplex PCR. Altogether some 150,000 clones are present, 70% to 90% being singletons, with the ten largest covering 2.2%. The input for sequencing was peripheral blood, taken on day 0 of AZD1222 vaccination. The source of these receptors is an adult in good health.

This chain uses TRBV5-5 with TRBJ1-1, with D tentatively TRBD1 (5 bases). Germline CDR1 is SGHKS and CDR2 is YYEKEE (reference sequence). The germline V and J ends were trimmed by 4 bases and 1 base, with 11 bases remaining between them. This CDR3 region has 14 residues. CDR3 bases: TGTGCCAGCAGCACGACGACAGCGAACACTGAAGCTTTCTTT. Translating it yields CASSTTTANTEAFF.

This clone was seen a few times. The V call is TRBV5-4, the J call TRBJ1-2; 7 positions agree with TRBD1. Germline V gives CDR1 SGHNT, CDR2 YYREEE (reference sequence). V trimming: 4 bases; J trimming: 2 bases; junction bases outside the gene matches: 5. The CDR3 length is 14 residues. DNA for the CDR3: TGTGCCAGCAGCAGACTACAGGGGAACTATGGCTACACCTTC. It is translated as CASSRLQGNYGYTF.

The chain carries TRBV5-6 and TRBJ2-4, with D tentatively TRBD1 or TRBD2 (6 bases each). V was pared by 1 base and J by 2 bases, with 13 bases between. Germline-derived CDR1 and CDR2 are SGHDT and YYEEEE. This CDR3 is 16 amino acids long. CDR3 region: CASSLWGARTKNIQYF. The DNA for the CDR3 is TGTGCCAGCAGCTTGTGGGGGGCTCGGACCAAAAACATTCAGTACTTC.

The gene calls are TRBV7-2 and TRBJ1-2; 7 nucleotides align to TRBD1. The CDR3 has 15 amino acids. V was clipped by 2 bases and J by 1 base; unmatched bases: 4. Germline CDR1 SGHTA, CDR2 FQGNSA. In DNA, the CDR3 is TGTGCCAGCAGCTTAACGAGGGGGCTTAACTATGGCTACACCTTC. This sequence encodes CASSLTRGLNYGYTF.

V gene TRBV5-1 combines with J gene TRBJ2-7; no clear D. From germline, CDR1 is SGHRS and CDR2 YFSETQ. The V end lost 4 bases, the J end lost 4 bases, and 9 bases lay between the germline ends. The CDR3 spans 12 residues. The CDR3 sequence: CASSGVGYEQYF. The CDR3, as DNA: TGCGCCAGCAGCGGCGTTGGGTACGAGCAGTACTTC. The entire variable domain, with the rest obtained from reference TRBV5-1 and TRBJ2-7, is as follows: KAGVTQTPRYLIKTRGQQVTLSCSPISGHRSVSWYQQTPGQGLQFLFEYFSETQRNKGNFPGRFSGRQFSNSRSEMNVSTLELGDSALYLCASSGVGYEQYFGPGTRLTVT.

This clone has only a few counts. DNA of the CDR3: TGTGCCAGCAGGGTGGGAACTAGCGGGTCGAATGAGCAGTTCTTC. Its translation is CASRVGTSGSNEQFF. The chain joins TRBV28 to TRBJ2-1, with 9 bases lining up with TRBD2. CDR1 MDHEN and CDR2 SYDVKM come from the germline V gene. The CDR3 consists of 15 residues. With V trimmed by 6 bases and J by 7 bases, 10 bases remained unmatched.

The chain employs TRBV29-1 and TRBJ2-5; D call uncertain. V lost 3 bases and J 4 bases, leaving 12 bases between the germline ends. This CDR3 comprises 13 residues. CDR1 is SQVTM and CDR2 is ANQGSEA in the germline V gene. In DNA, the CDR3 is TGCAGCGTTGATAGGCAGGACGGAGAGACCCAGTACTTC. This gives the protein CSVDRQDGETQYF. Using reference TRBV29-1 and TRBJ2-5 for the parts outside the CDR3, the full variable domain is SAVISQKPSRDICQRGTSLTIQCQVDSQVTMMFWYRQQPGQSLTLIATANQGSEATYESGFVIDKFPISRPNLTFSTLTVSNMSPEDSSIYLCSVDRQDGETQYFGPGTRLLVL.

V usage is TRBV25-1 and J usage is TRBJ2-6; D assignment may be TRBD1 or TRBD2 (5 bases each). The CDR3 is made up of 15 amino acids. V lost 3 bases and J lost 0, with 6 bases in between. The germline gives CDR1 MGHDK, CDR2 SYGVNS. Here the CDR3 DNA reads TGTGCCAGCAGTGATGGGGGCTCTGGGGCCAACGTCCTGACTTTC. Translating gives CASSDGGSGANVLTF.

The chain joins TRBV7-9 to TRBJ1-6; TRBD1 matches 8 bases. CDR1 SEHNR and CDR2 FQNEAQ come from the germline V gene (reference sequence). The CDR3 sequence is 18 residues long. With 5 bases clipped from V and 0 bases from J, the junction kept 9 bases outside the gene matches. The CDR3 spells CASSVPRTGSSYNSPLHF. DNA for the CDR3: TGTGCCAGCAGCGTCCCACGGACAGGGAGCTCCTATAATTCACCCCTCCACTTT.

Concerning this clone itself: Other DNA sequences in this specimen translate into the identical CDR3. The J gene is TRBJ1-1, the V gene TRBV25-1; D might be TRBD1 (5 bases). There are 11 residues in the CDR3. Trimming removed 6 bases from V and 5 bases from J, with 7 bases in between. Germline CDR1 MGHDK, CDR2 SYGVNS. CDR3 DNA sequence: TGTGCCAGCAGGGGGCTGACTGAAGCTTTCTTT. It yields the protein CASRGLTEAFF.

V is TRBV19 and J is TRBJ1-5; a possible D gene is TRBD1 (6 bases). CDR3 length: 16 amino acids. Germline V lookup: CDR1 LNHDA, CDR2 SQIVND (reference sequence). Trimming pared 3 bases from V and 5 bases from J, leaving 17 bases between. The CDR3 is CASSIGGPQAYQPQHF. The DNA of the CDR3 is TGTGCCAGTAGTATTGGGGGGCCACAGGCATATCAGCCCCAGCATTTT.

The chain links TRBV5-4 to TRBJ2-5, with 10 bases identical to TRBD2. CDR1 and CDR2 (germline): SGHNT, YYREEE (reference sequence). The CDR3 has 14 amino acids. V lost 0 bases and J lost 9; bases outside the gene matches: 5. CDR3 nucleotide sequence: TGTGCCAGCAGCTTGGCTAGCGGGAGCGGGTCCCAGTACTTC. Residues: CASSLASGSGSQYF.

The chain joins TRBV6-5 to TRBJ1-2; 7 bases fit TRBD1. Germline CDR1 and CDR2: MNHEY and SVGAGI. V gave up 6 bases and J gave up 4 bases; unmatched junction bases: 11. The CDR3 is 15 amino acids. CDR3 sequence (DNA): TGTGCCAGCAGCCGGGGGACAGCCCGGGGCTATGGCTACACCTTC. It specifies CASSRGTARGYGYTF.

CDR3 sequence: CASAEGADTQYF. In DNA form, the CDR3 reads TGTGCCAGCGCTGAAGGGGCAGATACGCAGTATTTT. The chain carries TRBV5-4 and TRBJ2-3, with D possibly matching TRBD1 (5 bases). V was shortened by 7 bases and J by 4 bases, with 10 bases between the two germline ends. The CDR3 runs 12 residues. Germline CDR1 SGHNT, CDR2 YYREEE (reference sequence).

V usage is TRBV30 and J usage is TRBJ1-2, with 7 positions matching TRBD1. The germline gives CDR1 GTSNPN, CDR2 SVGIG (reference sequence). Losses at the gene ends were 2 bases for V and 8 bases for J; bases not matched to a gene: 8. The CDR3 runs 13 residues. CDR3 region: CAWSRAGGIGYTF. The DNA of the CDR3 is TGTGCCTGGAGTCGGGCAGGGGGTATCGGCTACACCTTC.